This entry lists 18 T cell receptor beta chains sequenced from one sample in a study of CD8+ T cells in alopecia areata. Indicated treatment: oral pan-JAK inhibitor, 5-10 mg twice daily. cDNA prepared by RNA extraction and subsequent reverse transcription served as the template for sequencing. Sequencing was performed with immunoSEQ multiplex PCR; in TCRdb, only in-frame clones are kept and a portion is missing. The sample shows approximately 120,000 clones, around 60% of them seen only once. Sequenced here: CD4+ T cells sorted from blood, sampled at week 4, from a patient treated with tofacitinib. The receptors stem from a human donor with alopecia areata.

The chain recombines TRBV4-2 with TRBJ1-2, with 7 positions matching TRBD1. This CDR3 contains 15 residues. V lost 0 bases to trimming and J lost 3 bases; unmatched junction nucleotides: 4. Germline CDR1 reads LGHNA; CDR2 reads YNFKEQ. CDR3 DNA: TGTGCCAGCAGCCAAGATAACCAGGGGGACTATGGCTACACCTTC. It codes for CASSQDNQGDYGYTF.

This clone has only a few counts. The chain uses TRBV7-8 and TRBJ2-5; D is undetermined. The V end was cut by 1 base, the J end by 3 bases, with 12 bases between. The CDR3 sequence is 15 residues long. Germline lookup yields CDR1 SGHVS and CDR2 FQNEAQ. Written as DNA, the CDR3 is TGTGCCAGCAGCTTAGGTCGAGTGGTGGAAGAGACCCAGTACTTC. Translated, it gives CASSLGRVVEETQYF.

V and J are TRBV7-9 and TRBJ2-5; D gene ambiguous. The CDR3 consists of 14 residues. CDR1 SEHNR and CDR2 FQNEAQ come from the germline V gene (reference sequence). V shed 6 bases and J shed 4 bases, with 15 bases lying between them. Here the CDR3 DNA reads TGTGCCAGCAGTTCGGACGTGAGGAGAGAGACCCAGTACTTC. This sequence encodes CASSSDVRRETQYF.

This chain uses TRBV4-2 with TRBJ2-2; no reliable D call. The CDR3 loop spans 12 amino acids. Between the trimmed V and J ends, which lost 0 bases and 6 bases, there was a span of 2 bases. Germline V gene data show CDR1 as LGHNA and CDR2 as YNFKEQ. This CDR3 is CASSQDSGELFF. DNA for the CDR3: TGTGCCAGCAGCCAAGATTCCGGGGAGCTGTTTTTT.

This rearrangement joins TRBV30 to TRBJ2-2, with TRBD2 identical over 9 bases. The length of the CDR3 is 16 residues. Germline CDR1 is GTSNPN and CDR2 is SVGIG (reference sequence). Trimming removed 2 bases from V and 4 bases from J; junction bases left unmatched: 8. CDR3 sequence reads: CAWSNLAGISTGELFF. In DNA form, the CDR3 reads TGTGCCTGGAGTAACCTAGCGGGAATAAGCACCGGGGAGCTGTTTTTT.

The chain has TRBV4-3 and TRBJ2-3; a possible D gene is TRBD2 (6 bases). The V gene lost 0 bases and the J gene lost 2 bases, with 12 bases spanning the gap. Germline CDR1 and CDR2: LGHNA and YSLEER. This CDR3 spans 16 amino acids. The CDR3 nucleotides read TGCGCCAGCAGCCAAGATACCGCGGGATCCACAGATACGCAGTATTTT. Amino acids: CASSQDTAGSTDTQYF.

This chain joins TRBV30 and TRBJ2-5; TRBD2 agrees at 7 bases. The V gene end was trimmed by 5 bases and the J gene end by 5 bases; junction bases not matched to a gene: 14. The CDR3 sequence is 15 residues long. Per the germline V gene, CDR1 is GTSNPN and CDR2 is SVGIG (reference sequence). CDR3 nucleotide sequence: TGTGCCTGGGGACTTAGCGGGCGGAATTTGGAGACCCAGTACTTC. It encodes CAWGLSGRNLETQYF.

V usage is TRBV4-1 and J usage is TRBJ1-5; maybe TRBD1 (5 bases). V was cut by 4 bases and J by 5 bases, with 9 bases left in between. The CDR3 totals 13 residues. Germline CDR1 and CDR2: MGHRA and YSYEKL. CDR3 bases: TGCGCCAGCAGCCTCGGGGGGGATCAGCCCCAGCATTTT. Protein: CASSLGGDQPQHF.

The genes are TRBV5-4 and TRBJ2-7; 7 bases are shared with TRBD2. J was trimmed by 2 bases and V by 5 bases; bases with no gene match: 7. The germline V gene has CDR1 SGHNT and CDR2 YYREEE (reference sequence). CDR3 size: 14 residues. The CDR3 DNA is TGTGCCAGCAGACCATTGGGGGGGGCCTACGAGCAGTACTTC. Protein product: CASRPLGGAYEQYF.

CDR3 sequence reads: CASSLMAVGADTQYF. DNA for the CDR3: TGTGCCAGCAGTTTAATGGCGGTAGGGGCAGATACGCAGTATTTT. The chain uses TRBV27 and TRBJ2-3, with TRBD1 as a possible D gene (5 bases). This CDR3 is built from 15 residues. Germline V CDR1 and CDR2: MNHEY, SMNVEV (reference sequence). Trimming left V 2 bases short and J 4 bases short, with 13 bases between.

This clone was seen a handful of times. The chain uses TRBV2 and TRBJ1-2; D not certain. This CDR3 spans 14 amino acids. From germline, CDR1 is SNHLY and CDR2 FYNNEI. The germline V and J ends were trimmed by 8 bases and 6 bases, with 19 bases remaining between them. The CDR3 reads CASSRAGNSNGYTF. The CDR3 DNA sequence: TGTGCCAGCTCCCGGGCGGGGAACTCCAATGGCTACACCTTC.

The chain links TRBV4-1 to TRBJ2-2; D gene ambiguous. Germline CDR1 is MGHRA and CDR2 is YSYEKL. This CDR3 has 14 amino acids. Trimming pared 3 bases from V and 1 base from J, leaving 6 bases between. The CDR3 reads CASSQLRNTGELFF. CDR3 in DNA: TGCGCCAGCAGCCAGCTCAGGAACACCGGGGAGCTGTTTTTT.

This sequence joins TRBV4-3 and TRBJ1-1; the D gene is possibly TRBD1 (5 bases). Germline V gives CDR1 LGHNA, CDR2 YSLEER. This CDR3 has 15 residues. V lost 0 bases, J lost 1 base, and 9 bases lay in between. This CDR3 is CASSQDPQGNTEAFF. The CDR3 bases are TGCGCCAGCAGCCAAGACCCCCAGGGGAACACTGAAGCTTTCTTT.

The CDR3 bases are TGTGCCAGCAGCTTAAAGGTTACGGCCGACACCTTC. Its translation: CASSLKVTADTF. The chain carries TRBV7-3 and TRBJ1-2; D is undetermined. Germline V gene lookup returns CDR1 SGHTA and CDR2 FQGTGA. V was shortened by 1 base and J by 12 bases, with 12 bases between the two germline ends. The CDR3 runs 12 residues.

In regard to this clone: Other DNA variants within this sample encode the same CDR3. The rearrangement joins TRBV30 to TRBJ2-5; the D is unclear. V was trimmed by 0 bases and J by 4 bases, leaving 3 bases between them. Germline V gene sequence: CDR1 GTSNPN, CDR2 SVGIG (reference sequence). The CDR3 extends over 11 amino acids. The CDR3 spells CAWSVGETQYF. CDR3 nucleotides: TGTGCCTGGAGTGTGGGAGAGACCCAGTACTTC.

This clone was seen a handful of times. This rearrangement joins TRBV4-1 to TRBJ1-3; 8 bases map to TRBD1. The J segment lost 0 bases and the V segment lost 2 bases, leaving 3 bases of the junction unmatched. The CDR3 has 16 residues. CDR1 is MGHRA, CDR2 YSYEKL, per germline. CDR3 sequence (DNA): TGCGCCAGCAGCCAACTTACAGGGGGCTCTGGAAACACCATATATTTT. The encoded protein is CASSQLTGGSGNTIYF.

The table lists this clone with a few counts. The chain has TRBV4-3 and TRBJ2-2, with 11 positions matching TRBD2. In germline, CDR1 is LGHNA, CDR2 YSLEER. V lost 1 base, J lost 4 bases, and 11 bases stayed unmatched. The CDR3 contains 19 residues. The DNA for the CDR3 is TGCGCCAGCAGCCAAGTTACCGGGACTAGCGGTCGCAGCACCGGGGAGCTGTTTTTT. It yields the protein CASSQVTGTSGRSTGELFF.

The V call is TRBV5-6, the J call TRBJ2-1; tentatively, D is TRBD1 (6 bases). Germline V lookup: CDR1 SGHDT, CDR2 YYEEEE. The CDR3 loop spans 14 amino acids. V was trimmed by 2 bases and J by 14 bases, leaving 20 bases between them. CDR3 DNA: TGTGCCAGCAGCTTTGATCAGGGGCAGGGAACGAAGTTCTTC. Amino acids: CASSFDQGQGTKFF. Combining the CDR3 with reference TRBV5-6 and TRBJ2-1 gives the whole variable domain DAGVTQSPTHLIKTRGQQVTLRCSPKSGHDTVSWYQQALGQGPQFIFQYYEEEERQRGNFPDRFSGHQFPNYSSELNVNALLLGDSALYLCASSFDQGQGTKFFGPGTRLTVL.